The table lists the clone carrying this T cell receptor (beta chain) with a count of one. The sample originates from a study of control samples from healthy donors and cancer patients. V lost 4 bases and J lost 7; bases outside the gene matches: 13. From germline, CDR1 is SGDLS and CDR2 YYNGEE. The CDR3 loop spans 15 amino acids. TCRdb's table, derived via immunoSEQ multiplex PCR, lists solely in-frame clones and lacks some. The repertoire consists of roughly 100,000 clones, with over 85% occurring once and the leading ten covering approximately 3%. Sequenced sample: blood. This TCR was recovered from a human donor in good health. The donor label of this sample is uncertain. The chain couples TRBV9 to TRBJ1-2, with 7 nucleotides matching TRBD1. In DNA form, the CDR3 reads TGTGCCAGCAGCAAACAGCCGGGACAGCAGGGTGGCTACACCTTC. Translated: CASSKQPGQQGGYTF.